One sample yielded the 20 T cell receptor beta chains listed below, sequenced in a study of CD4 T cells in relation to SARS-CoV-2 and coronaviruses. Before the COVID-19 pandemic, during about 2010-2018, CD4+ T cells were taken from unexposed donors. Isolation of CD4+ T cells took place after roughly nine days in culture. These receptors are not linked to any known antigen. Method: immunoSEQ multiplex PCR; TCRdb's copy keeps in-frame clones and lacks some. The data show 9,500 to 12,000 clones, with about 81% seen just once and 15% to 20% held by the top ten. The sample consisted of CD4+ T cells from PBMCs, cultured in vitro. The receptors come from a human donor in good health.

The chain combines TRBV19 with TRBJ1-2; D remains unclear. Germline V lookup: CDR1 LNHDA, CDR2 SQIVND (reference sequence). V was trimmed by 7 bases and J by 0 bases, leaving 15 bases between them. The CDR3 loop spans 15 amino acids. The CDR3 DNA reads as TGTGCCAGTACCCCAAGGACGCCCTCTAACTATGGCTACACCTTC. Its translation is CASTPRTPSNYGYTF.

On this clone itself: At one of its ends the junction is not consistent with the germline gene, which may arise from a read error. The chain uses TRBV7-7 and TRBJ2-1; TRBD1 matches 7 bases. Germline V CDR1 and CDR2: SSHAT, FNYEAQ (reference sequence). This CDR3 region has 18 residues. CDR3 nucleotide sequence: TGTGCTAGCAGCGCGACAGGGAACCTATTGAGATCCTACAATGAGCAGTTCTTC. It specifies CASSATGNLLRSYNEQFF.

The chain joins TRBV4-3 to TRBJ2-5; TRBD2 matches at 9 bases. The V gene's germline CDR1 is LGHNA and CDR2 YSLEER. The V gene end was trimmed by 3 bases and the J gene end by 1 base; junction bases not matched to a gene: 3. The CDR3 has 15 amino acids. CDR3 loop: CASSHGGGGQETQYF. As DNA, the CDR3 is TGCGCCAGCAGCCATGGCGGGGGGGGCCAAGAGACCCAGTACTTC.

V and J are TRBV7-9 and TRBJ2-5; 7 bases agree with TRBD1. Germline assignment: CDR1 SEHNR and CDR2 FQNEAQ (reference sequence). The CDR3 has 15 residues. With 3 bases clipped from V and 1 base from J, the junction kept 5 bases outside the gene matches. DNA for the CDR3: TGTGCCAGCAGCTTTCCCGGGGACAGCCAAGAGACCCAGTACTTC. Protein sequence: CASSFPGDSQETQYF.

V and J are TRBV9 and TRBJ2-2; TRBD2 might be the D (5 bases). V was trimmed by 3 bases and J by 6 bases, leaving 24 bases between them. The germline gives CDR1 SGDLS, CDR2 YYNGEE. The CDR3 extends over 18 amino acids. This CDR3 is CASSGSPDLLSKPGELFF. The DNA for the CDR3 is TGTGCCAGCAGCGGCTCCCCGGACTTACTTTCGAAACCCGGGGAGCTGTTTTTT.

V is TRBV10-2 and J is TRBJ1-6, with 10 bases fitting TRBD1. The V and J ends lost 3 bases and 4 bases, in that order; junction bases with no gene match: 6. Germline CDR1 is WSHSY and CDR2 is SAAADI. This CDR3 is built from 17 residues. The CDR3 loop is CASSDPTGGPYNSPLHF. The CDR3 DNA sequence: TGCGCCAGCAGTGATCCGACAGGGGGCCCTTATAATTCACCCCTCCACTTT.

The V gene is TRBV5-4, the J gene TRBJ1-1; no definite D call. Germline loops: CDR1 SGHNT, CDR2 YYREEE (reference sequence). V lost 0 bases and J 1 base, leaving 4 bases between the germline ends. The CDR3 has 13 residues. Written as DNA, the CDR3 is TGTGCCAGCAGCTTGGAACGGAACACTGAAGCTTTCTTT. Residues: CASSLERNTEAFF.

V gene TRBV30 combines with J gene TRBJ2-7; 11 bases align to TRBD2. The CDR3 extends over 13 amino acids. With V trimmed by 5 bases and J by 3 bases, 3 bases remained unmatched. Germline V CDR1 and CDR2: GTSNPN, SVGIG (reference sequence). In nucleotides, the CDR3 is TGTGCCTGGGGGGGACTAGCGGACTACGAGCAGTACTTC. Translating gives CAWGGLADYEQYF.

This clone showed up just a few times. V gene TRBV10-3 combines with J gene TRBJ2-3, with D unclear. The CDR3 covers 12 residues. Trimming stripped 7 bases from V and 6 bases from J, with 11 bases between. CDR1 and CDR2 from the germline V gene are ENHRY and SYGVKD. Here the CDR3 reads CAITGSQDTQYF. In DNA form, the CDR3 reads TGTGCCATCACCGGGTCCCAGGATACGCAGTATTTT.

This clone was found a few times. The chain recombines TRBV7-9 with TRBJ2-1; D ambiguous. The V end was cut by 4 bases, the J end by 8 bases, with 9 bases between. CDR1 is SEHNR, CDR2 FQNEAQ, per germline (reference sequence). CDR3 length: 12 amino acids. The CDR3: CASSSAQYEQFF. CDR3 DNA sequence: TGTGCCAGCAGCTCAGCCCAGTATGAGCAGTTCTTC.

The rearrangement uses TRBV2 and TRBJ2-1; possible D gene TRBD2, 5 bases. The V gene lost 7 bases and the J gene lost 0 bases, with 7 bases spanning the gap. The CDR3 has 13 residues. Germline CDR1 is SNHLY and CDR2 is FYNNEI. This chain's CDR3 is CASMGSSYNEQFF. The CDR3, as DNA: TGTGCCAGCATGGGGAGCTCCTACAATGAGCAGTTCTTC.

The rearrangement links TRBV6-5 to TRBJ2-5; tentative D call: TRBD2 (5 bases). V was cut by 9 bases and J by 4 bases, with 15 bases left in between. The CDR3 length is 13 residues. The germline gives CDR1 MNHEY, CDR2 SVGAGI. CDR3 nucleotides: TGTGCCAGTTCCTTTGGAGGAGCAGAGACCCAGTACTTC. It encodes CASSFGGAETQYF.

J is TRBJ2-3 and V is TRBV7-2; D remains unclear. Trimming shortened V by 6 bases and J by 7 bases, and 20 bases separated the two germline ends. Germline CDR1 SGHTA, CDR2 FQGNSA. CDR3 size: 15 residues. CDR3 residues: CASSLGSHTLYTQYF. The CDR3 DNA reads as TGTGCCAGCAGTCTAGGATCCCACACACTATATACGCAGTATTTT.

The genes are TRBV4-1 and TRBJ1-6; TRBD1 might be the D (6 bases). The CDR3 is made up of 18 amino acids. The V and J ends lost 3 bases and 6 bases respectively, with 21 bases between them. Germline values: CDR1 MGHRA, CDR2 YSYEKL. CDR3 in DNA: TGCGCCAGCAGCCAGTTCCCAACGTCAACAGGGTTTAATTCACCCCTCCACTTT. It encodes CASSQFPTSTGFNSPLHF.

This sequence joins TRBV7-8 and TRBJ2-5, with unresolved D. The CDR3 is 11 amino acids. Germline CDR1 reads SGHVS; CDR2 reads FQNEAQ. Trimming cost V 5 bases and J 4 bases, with 5 bases left between them. The CDR3 here is CASSTSETQYF. The CDR3 DNA sequence: TGTGCCAGCAGCACCTCAGAGACCCAGTACTTC.

The chain has TRBV5-1 and TRBJ1-2, with D unclear. The CDR3 is made up of 14 amino acids. CDR1 SGHRS and CDR2 YFSETQ come from the germline V gene. The V and J ends lost 1 base and 2 bases respectively, with 9 bases between them. The CDR3 DNA follows: TGCGCCAGCAGCTTGAGAGGTGAAAACTATGGCTACACCTTC. Amino acids: CASSLRGENYGYTF.

The chain couples TRBV18 to TRBJ1-5; D gene unclear. CDR1 and CDR2 (germline): KGHSH, LQKENI. Between the trimmed V and J ends, which lost 0 bases and 4 bases, there was a span of 4 bases. This CDR3 contains 13 residues. The CDR3 coding sequence is TGTGCCAGCTCACCACCGAATAATCAGCCCCAGCATTTT. Its translation is CASSPPNNQPQHF. The full variable domain, completed using reference TRBV18 and TRBJ1-5, is NAGVMQNPRHLVRRRGQEARLRCSPMKGHSHVYWYRQLPEEGLKFMVYLQKENIIDESGMPKERFSAEFPKEGPSILRIQQVVRGDSAAYFCASSPPNNQPQHFGDGTRLSIL.

The CDR3 region has the DNA TGCGCCAGCGGTCCGGGACTGGGATCCTACAATGAGCAGTTCTTC. Translated: CASGPGLGSYNEQFF. The rearrangement links TRBV5-1 to TRBJ2-1; a possible D gene is TRBD2 (6 bases). CDR1 and CDR2 from the germline V gene are SGHRS and YFSETQ. The CDR3 consists of 15 residues. Trimming pared 7 bases from V and 1 base from J, leaving 15 bases between.

The V gene is TRBV12-3 or TRBV12-4, the J gene TRBJ1-1, with D tentatively TRBD1 (5 bases). The V end was cut by 7 bases, the J end by 4 bases, with 13 bases between. The CDR3 runs 13 residues. CDR3 amino acids: CASTRDYSTEAFF. DNA for the CDR3: TGTGCCAGCACCAGGGACTATTCCACTGAAGCTTTCTTT.

The chain links TRBV11-2 to TRBJ2-3, with TRBD2 as a possible D gene (8 bases). CDR3 size: 15 residues. V lost 5 bases to trimming and J lost 7 bases, with 19 bases between them. Germline-derived CDR1 and CDR2 are SGHAT and FQNNGV. The CDR3 spells CASSPIGRGRHTQYF. The CDR3 coding sequence is TGTGCCAGCAGCCCGATCGGGAGGGGGCGCCATACGCAGTATTTT.